This TCR beta chain was recovered during a study of shared clonotypes between healthy human individuals. Notes on the study in general: Generally, estimated richness proved larger in naive subsets than it did in memory subsets. Rarefaction showed that sequencing of sorted subsets was incomplete (despite large depth).

This clone is a singleton in its sample. Its target is not known. Repertoires were generated with immunoSEQ multiplex PCR, while TCRdb's copy carries only in-frame clones and drops some. The table shows roughly 500,000 clones, with about 96% occurring only once. V was clipped by 6 bases and J by 3 bases; unmatched bases: 4. Per the germline V gene, CDR1 is MDHEN and CDR2 is SYDVKM. The CDR3 runs to 13 residues. The sequenced sample consisted of naive CD4+ T cells sorted from blood. The subset is: CD45RA+ positively selected. The TCR originated in a woman aged 30 to 39 in good health. V is TRBV28 and J is TRBJ2-5; TRBD1 agrees at 7 bases. In DNA, the CDR3 is TGTGCCAGCAGGACAACAGGGGAAGAGACCCAGTACTTC. This codes for CASRTTGEETQYF.